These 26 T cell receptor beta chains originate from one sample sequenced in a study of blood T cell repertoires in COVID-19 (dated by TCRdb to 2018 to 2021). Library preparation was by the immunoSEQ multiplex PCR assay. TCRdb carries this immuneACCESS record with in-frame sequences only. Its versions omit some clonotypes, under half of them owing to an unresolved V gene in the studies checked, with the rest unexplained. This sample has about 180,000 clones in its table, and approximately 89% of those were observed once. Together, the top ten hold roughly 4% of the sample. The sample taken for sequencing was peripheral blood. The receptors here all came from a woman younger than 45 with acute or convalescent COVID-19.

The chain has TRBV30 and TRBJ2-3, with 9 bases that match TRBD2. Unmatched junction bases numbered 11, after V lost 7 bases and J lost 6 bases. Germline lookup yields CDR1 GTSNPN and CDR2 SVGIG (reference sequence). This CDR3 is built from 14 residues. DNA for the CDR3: TGTGCCTCCTCTCCTAGCGGGATTTGGGATACGCAGTATTTT. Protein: CASSPSGIWDTQYF.

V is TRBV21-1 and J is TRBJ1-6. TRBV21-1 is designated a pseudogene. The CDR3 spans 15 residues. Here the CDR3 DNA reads TGTGCCAGCAGCAAGAGGGCCTCCTATAATTCACCCCTCCACTTT. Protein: CASSKRASYNSPLHF.

In DNA, the CDR3 is TGTGCCAGCTCTGGGGCCGAGAACACTGAAGCTTTCTTT. As protein: CASSGAENTEAFF. V is TRBV18 and J is TRBJ1-1; a weak D match, TRBD1 (5 bases). Germline CDR1 reads KGHSH; CDR2 reads LQKENI. V shed 6 bases and J shed 1 base, with 9 bases lying between them. The CDR3 runs to 13 residues.

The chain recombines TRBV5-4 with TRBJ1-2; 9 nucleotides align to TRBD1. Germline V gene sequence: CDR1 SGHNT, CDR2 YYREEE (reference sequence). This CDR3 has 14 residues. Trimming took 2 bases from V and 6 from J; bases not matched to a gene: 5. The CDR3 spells CASSLTGGRDGYTF. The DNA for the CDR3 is TGTGCCAGCAGCTTAACAGGGGGCAGAGATGGCTACACCTTC.

CDR3 sequence (DNA): TGTGCCAGCAGCGTCTCCGTGGACTCCGAGCAGTACTTC. As protein: CASSVSVDSEQYF. The J gene is TRBJ2-7, the V gene TRBV9; D might be TRBD2 (5 bases). CDR3 size: 13 residues. Looked up from germline, CDR1 is SGDLS and CDR2 is YYNGEE. The V gene lost 2 bases and the J gene lost 6 bases, with 12 bases spanning the gap.

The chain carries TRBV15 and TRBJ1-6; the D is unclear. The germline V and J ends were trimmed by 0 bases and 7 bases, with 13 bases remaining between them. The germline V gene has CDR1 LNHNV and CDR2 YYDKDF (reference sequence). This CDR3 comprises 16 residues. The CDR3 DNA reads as TGTGCCACCAGCAGAGATCTTGGGAGGATCAATTCACCCCTCCACTTT. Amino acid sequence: CATSRDLGRINSPLHF.

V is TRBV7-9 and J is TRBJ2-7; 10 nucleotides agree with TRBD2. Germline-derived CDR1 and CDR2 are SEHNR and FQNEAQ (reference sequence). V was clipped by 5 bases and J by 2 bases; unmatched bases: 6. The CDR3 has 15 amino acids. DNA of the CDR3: TGTGCCAGCAGCCCGGGAGCGGGAGGGCCCTACGAGCAGTACTTC. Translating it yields CASSPGAGGPYEQYF.

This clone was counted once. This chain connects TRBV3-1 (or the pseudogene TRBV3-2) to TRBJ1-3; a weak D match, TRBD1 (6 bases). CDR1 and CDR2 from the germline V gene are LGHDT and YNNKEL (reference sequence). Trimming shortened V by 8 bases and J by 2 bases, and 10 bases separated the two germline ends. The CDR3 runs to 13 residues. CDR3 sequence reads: CASSGGPGNTIYF. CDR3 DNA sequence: TGTGCCAGCTCGGGGGGCCCTGGAAACACCATATATTTT.

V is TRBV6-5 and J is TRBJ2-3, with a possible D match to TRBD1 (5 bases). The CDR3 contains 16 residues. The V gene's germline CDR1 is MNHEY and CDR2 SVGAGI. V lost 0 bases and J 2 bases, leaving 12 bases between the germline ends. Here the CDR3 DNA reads TGTGCCAGCAGTTACTCGAGCACAGGCTTCACAGATACGCAGTATTTT. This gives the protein CASSYSSTGFTDTQYF.

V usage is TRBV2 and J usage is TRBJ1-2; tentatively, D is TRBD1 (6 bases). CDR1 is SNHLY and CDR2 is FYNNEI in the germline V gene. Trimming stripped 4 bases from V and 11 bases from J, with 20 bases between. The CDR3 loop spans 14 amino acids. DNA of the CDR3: TGTGCCAGCAGTGGACTGGGGGGGCAACTATGGTACACCTTC. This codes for CASSGLGGQLWYTF.

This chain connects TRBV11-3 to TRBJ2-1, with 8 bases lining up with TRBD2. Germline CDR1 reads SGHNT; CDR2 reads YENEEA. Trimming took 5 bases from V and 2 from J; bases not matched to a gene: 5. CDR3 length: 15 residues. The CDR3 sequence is CASSTRLATYNEQFF. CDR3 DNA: TGTGCCAGCAGCACCCGACTAGCGACCTACAATGAGCAGTTCTTC.

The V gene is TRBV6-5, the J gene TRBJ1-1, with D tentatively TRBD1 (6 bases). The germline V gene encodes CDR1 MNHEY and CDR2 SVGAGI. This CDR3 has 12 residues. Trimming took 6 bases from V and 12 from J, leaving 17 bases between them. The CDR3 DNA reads TGTGCCAGCAGGGCCATCCAGGGGATATCTTTCTTT. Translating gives CASRAIQGISFF.

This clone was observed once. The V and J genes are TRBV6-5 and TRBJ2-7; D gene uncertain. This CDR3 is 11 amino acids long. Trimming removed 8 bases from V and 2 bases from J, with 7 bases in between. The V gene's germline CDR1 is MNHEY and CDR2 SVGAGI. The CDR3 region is CASVSTYEQYF. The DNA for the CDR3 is TGTGCCAGCGTAAGCACCTACGAGCAGTACTTC.

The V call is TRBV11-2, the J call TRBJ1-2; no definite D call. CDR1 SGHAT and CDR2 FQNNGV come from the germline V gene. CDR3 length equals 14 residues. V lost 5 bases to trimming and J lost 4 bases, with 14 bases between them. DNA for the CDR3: TGTGCCAGCAGCATAGCCCCAGAGGCCTATGGCTACACCTTC. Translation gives CASSIAPEAYGYTF.

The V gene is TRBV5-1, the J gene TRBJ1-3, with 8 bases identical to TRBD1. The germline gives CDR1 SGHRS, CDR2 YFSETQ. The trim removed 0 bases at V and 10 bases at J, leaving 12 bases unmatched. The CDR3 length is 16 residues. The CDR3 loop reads CASSLAGQGASSTIYF. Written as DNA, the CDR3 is TGCGCCAGCAGCTTGGCCGGTCAGGGGGCGAGTAGTACCATATATTTT.

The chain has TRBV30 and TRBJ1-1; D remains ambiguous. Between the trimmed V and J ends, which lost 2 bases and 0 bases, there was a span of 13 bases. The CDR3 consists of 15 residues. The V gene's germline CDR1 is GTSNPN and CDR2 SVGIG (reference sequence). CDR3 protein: CAWSSPPALNTEAFF. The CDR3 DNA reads TGTGCCTGGAGTTCCCCCCCAGCGTTGAACACTGAAGCTTTCTTT.

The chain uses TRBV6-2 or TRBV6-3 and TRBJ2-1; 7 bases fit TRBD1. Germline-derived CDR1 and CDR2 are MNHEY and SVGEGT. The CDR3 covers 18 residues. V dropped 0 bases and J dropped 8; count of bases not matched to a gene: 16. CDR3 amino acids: CASSYSIRRGQDQYEQFF. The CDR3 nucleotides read TGTGCCAGCAGTTACTCGATTCGTCGCGGACAGGACCAATATGAGCAGTTCTTC.

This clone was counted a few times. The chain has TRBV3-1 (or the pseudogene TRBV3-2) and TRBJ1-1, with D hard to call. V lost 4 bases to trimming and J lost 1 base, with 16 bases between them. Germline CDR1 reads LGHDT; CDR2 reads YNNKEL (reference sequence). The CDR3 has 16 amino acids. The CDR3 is CASSRMGGLPNTEAFF. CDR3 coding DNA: TGTGCCAGCAGCCGGATGGGAGGACTTCCGAACACTGAAGCTTTCTTT.

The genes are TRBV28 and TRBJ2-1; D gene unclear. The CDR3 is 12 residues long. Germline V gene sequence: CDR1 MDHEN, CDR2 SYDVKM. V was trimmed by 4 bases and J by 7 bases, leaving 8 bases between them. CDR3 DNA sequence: TGTGCCAGCAGTTCCGACATAAATGAGCAGTTCTTC. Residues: CASSSDINEQFF.

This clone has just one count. The CDR3 region has the DNA TGTGCCAGCAGCCCCCATGAGGGTACCGGGGAGCTGTTTTTT. Protein: CASSPHEGTGELFF. This chain joins TRBV11-2 and TRBJ2-2, with D possibly TRBD2 on 5 matching bases. Germline V gene lookup returns CDR1 SGHAT and CDR2 FQNNGV. V was clipped by 5 bases and J by 5 bases, with 12 bases between them. CDR3 size: 14 residues. Looking up the rest from reference TRBV11-2 and TRBJ2-2 gives the full variable domain: EAGVAQSPRYKIIEKRQSVAFWCNPISGHATLYWYQQILGQGPKLLIQFQNNGVVDDSQLPKDRFSAERLKGVDSTLKIQPAKLEDSAVYLCASSPHEGTGELFFGEGSRLTVL.

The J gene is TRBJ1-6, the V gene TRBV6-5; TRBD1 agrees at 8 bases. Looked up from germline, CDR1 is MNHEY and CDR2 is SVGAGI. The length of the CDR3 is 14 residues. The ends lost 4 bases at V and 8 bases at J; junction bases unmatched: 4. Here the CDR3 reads CASSSRGRDSPLHF. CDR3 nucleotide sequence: TGTGCCAGCAGTTCCAGGGGGCGGGATTCACCCCTCCACTTT.

This CDR3 is CASSLTSGNYEQYF. The CDR3 bases are TGTGCCAGCAGCTTGACTAGCGGGAACTACGAGCAGTACTTC. V gene TRBV11-2 combines with J gene TRBJ2-7; 11 bases align to TRBD2. Per the germline V gene, CDR1 is SGHAT and CDR2 is FQNNGV. J gave up 3 bases and V 3 bases, and 1 base lay outside the gene matches. The CDR3 loop spans 14 amino acids.

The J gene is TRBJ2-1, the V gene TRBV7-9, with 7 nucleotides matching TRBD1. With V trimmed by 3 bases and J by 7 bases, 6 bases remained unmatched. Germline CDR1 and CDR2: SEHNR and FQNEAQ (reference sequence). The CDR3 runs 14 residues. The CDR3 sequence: CASSFISGGNEQFF. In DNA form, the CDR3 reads TGTGCCAGCAGCTTCATCTCAGGGGGTAATGAGCAGTTCTTC.

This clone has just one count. The CDR3 DNA sequence: TGTGCCAGCAGCTTAGTACAGGGGGCGACTGAAGCTTTCTTT. This sequence encodes CASSLVQGATEAFF. The chain is built from TRBV7-2 and TRBJ1-1, with 9 positions matching TRBD1. V gave up 1 base and J gave up 5 bases; unmatched junction bases: 2. The CDR3 length is 14 residues. CDR1 and CDR2 (germline): SGHTA, FQGNSA.

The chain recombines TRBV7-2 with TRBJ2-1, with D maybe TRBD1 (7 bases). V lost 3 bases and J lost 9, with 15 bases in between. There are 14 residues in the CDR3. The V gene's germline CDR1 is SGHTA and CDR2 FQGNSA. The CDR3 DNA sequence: TGTGCCAGCAGCTTTGACAGGGCGGGGATTGAGCAGTTCTTC. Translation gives CASSFDRAGIEQFF. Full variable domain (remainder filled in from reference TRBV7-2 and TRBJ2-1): GAGVSQSPSNKVTEKGKDVELRCDPISGHTALYWYRQSLGQGLEFLIYFQGNSAPDKSGLPSDRFSAERTGGSVSTLTIQRTQQEDSAVYLCASSFDRAGIEQFFGPGTRLTVL.

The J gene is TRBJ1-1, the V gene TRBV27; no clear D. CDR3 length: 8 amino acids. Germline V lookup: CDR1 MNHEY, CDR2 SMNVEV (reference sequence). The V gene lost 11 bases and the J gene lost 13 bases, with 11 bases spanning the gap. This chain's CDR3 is CACRRGFF. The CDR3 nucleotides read TGTGCCTGCCGGCGAGGTTTCTTT.